The clone carrying this TCR beta chain was found once. Its specificity is unknown. The data are from a study of OX40 agonist ivuxolimab in advanced cancers. Study as a whole: Those treated in dose escalation had hepatocellular carcinoma, melanoma, renal cell cancer or head and neck cancer. Partial responses were achieved by three patients: one hepatocellular carcinoma, two cutaneous melanoma.

Sequencing was performed with immunoSEQ multiplex PCR; in TCRdb, only in-frame clones are kept and a portion is missing. The table records about 68,000 clones, more than 70% of them present only once. Findings of the study overall: In general, CD8+ T cells held more expanded clones than CD4+ did, on average.

V lost 1 base, J lost 3 bases, and 7 bases lay in between. The CDR3 spans 14 residues. Germline V gene data show CDR1 as SGHRS and CDR2 as YFSETQ. The clonotype comes from an adult with an advanced solid tumor such as melanoma, head and neck, liver or kidney cancer. The sample here was CD4+ or CD8+ T cells sorted from blood, taken in a trial of the OX40 agonist ivuxolimab. This chain connects TRBV5-1 to TRBJ2-2; maybe TRBD2 (5 bases). The CDR3 loop is CASSLSRDTGELFF. The CDR3 nucleotides are TGCGCCAGCAGCTTGTCGAGGGACACCGGGGAGCTGTTTTTT.